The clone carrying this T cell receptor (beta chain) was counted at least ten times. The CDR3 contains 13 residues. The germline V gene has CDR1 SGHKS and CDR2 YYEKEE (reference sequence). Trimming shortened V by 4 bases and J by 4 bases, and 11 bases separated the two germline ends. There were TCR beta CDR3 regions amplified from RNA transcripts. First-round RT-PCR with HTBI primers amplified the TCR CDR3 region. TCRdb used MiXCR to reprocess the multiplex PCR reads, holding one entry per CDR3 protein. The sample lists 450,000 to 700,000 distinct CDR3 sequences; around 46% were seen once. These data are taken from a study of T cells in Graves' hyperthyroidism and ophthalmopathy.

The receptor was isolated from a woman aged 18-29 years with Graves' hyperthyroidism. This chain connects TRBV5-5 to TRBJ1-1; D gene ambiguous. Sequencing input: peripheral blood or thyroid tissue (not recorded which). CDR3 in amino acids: CASSPLRATEAFF. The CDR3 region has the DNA TGTGCCAGCAGCCCGCTGAGGGCCACTGAAGCTTTCTTT. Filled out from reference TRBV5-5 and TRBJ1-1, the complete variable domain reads DAGVTQSPTHLIKTRGQQVTLRCSPISGHKSVSWYQQVLGQGPQFIFQYYEKEERGRGNFPDRFSARQFPNYSSELNVNALLLGDSALYLCASSPLRATEAFFGQGTRLTVV.